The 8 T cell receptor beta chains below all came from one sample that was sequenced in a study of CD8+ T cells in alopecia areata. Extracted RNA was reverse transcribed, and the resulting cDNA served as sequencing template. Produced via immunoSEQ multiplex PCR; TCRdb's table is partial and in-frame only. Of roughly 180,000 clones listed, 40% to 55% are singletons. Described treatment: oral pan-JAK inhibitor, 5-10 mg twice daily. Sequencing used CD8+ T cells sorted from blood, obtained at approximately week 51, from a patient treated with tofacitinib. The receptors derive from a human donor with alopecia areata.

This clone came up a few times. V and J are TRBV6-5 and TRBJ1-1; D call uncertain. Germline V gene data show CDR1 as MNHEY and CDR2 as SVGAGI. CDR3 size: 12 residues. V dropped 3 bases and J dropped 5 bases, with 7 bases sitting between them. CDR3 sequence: CASSYWGTEAFF. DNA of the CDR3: TGTGCCAGCAGTTATTGGGGTACTGAAGCTTTCTTT.

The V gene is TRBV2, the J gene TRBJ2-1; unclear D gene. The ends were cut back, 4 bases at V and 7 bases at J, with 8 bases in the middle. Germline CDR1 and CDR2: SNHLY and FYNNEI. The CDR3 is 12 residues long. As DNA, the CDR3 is TGTGCCAGCAGTGCGTGGGTTAATGAGCAGTTCTTC. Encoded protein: CASSAWVNEQFF.

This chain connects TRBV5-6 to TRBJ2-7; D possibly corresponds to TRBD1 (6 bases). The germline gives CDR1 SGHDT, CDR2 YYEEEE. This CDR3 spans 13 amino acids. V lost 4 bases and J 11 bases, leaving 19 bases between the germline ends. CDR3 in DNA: TGTGCCAGCAGCCAAAACAGGGAGCAGAGGAAGTACTTC. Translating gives CASSQNREQRKYF.

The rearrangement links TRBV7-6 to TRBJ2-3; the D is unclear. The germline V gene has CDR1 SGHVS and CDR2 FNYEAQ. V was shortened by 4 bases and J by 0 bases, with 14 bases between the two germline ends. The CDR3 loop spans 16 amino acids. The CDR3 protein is CASSSPPFYSTDTQYF. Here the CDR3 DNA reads TGTGCCAGCAGCTCCCCCCCTTTCTACAGCACAGATACGCAGTATTTT. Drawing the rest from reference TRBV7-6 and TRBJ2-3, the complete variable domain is GAGVSQSPRYKVTKRGQDVALRCDPISGHVSLYWYRQALGQGPEFLTYFNYEAQQDKSGLPNDRFSAERPEGSISTLTIQRTEQRDSAMYRCASSSPPFYSTDTQYFGPGTRLTVL.

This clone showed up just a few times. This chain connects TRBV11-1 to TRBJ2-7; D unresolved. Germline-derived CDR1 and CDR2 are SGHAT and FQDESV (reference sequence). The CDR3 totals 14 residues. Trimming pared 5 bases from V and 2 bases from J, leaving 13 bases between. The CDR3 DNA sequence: TGTGCCAGCAGCCCTCGCCCTGGAACCTACGAGCAGTACTTC. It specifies CASSPRPGTYEQYF.

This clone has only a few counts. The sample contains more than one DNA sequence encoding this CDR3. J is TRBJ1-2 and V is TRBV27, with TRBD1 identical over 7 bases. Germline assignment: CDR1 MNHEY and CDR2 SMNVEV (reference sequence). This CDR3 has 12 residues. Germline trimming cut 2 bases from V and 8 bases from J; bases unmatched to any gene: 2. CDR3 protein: CASSLRGHGYTF. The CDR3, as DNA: TGTGCCAGCAGTTTAAGGGGGCACGGCTACACCTTC.

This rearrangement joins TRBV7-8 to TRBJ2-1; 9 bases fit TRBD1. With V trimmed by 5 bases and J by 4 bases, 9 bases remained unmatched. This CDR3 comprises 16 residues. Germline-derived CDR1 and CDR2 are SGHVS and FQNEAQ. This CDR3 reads CASSPSEGTGYNEQFF. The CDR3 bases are TGTGCCAGCAGCCCCTCCGAGGGGACAGGGTACAATGAGCAGTTCTTC.

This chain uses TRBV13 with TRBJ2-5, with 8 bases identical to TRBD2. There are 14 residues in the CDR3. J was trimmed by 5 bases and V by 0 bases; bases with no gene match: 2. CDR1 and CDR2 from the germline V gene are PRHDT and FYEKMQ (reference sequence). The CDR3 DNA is TGTGCCAGCAGCTTAGGGCGGGGGGACGAGACCCAGTACTTC. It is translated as CASSLGRGDETQYF.